This TCR beta chain was found in a study of blood T cell repertoires in COVID-19. Study-level information: COVID-19 samples collected from the United States, Italy and Spain covered acute and convalescent phases. PBMCs, B-cell-depleted T cells, or T cells were the source of the cDNA or gDNA that made up the material.

Methods used by the authors: Amplification from reference gene primers served as the basis for estimated nucleated cell counts. Method: immunoSEQ multiplex PCR; TCRdb's copy keeps in-frame clones and lacks some. For V, J and clone size, that table is used; D and trimming come from the DNA. Counted here are about 83,000 clones, more than 75% occurring once; the ten biggest clones make up 7% to 9%. The CDR3 is made up of 14 amino acids. Losses at the gene ends were 4 bases for V and 4 bases for J; bases not matched to a gene: 5. Germline V lookup: CDR1 MGHDK, CDR2 SYGVNS. Sequencing used peripheral blood. The receptor's source is an elderly man with active or convalescent COVID-19. V usage is TRBV25-1 and J usage is TRBJ1-2; TRBD1 matches 8 bases. The CDR3 sequence is CASSAVGTGYGYTF. The CDR3 region has the DNA TGTGCCAGCAGTGCAGTAGGGACAGGCTATGGCTACACCTTC.